Included here is one TCR beta chain sequence, with context. What it binds is not known. The investigators reverse transcribed all of the isolated RNA, so they sequenced expressed TCRB transcripts. An average of about 3.57 million reads was obtained for naive, central memory and regulatory T cell samples. TCRdb's table, derived via immunoSEQ multiplex PCR, lists solely in-frame clones and lacks some. This table has about 710,000 clones, roughly 13% appearing once. The CDR3 has 16 amino acids. Germline-derived CDR1 and CDR2 are GTSNPN and SVGIG (reference sequence). The sample is drawn from a study of beta chain features in type 1 diabetes. Regarding the study as a whole: High TCR expression in some cells could lead to their over-representation in cDNA sequencing. Although PCR might favor shorter templates, it would do so equally in patients and controls. Shortening of TCRB CDR3s, moderate but significant, appeared in all four CD4+ subsets of Type 1 diabetes patients. Fewer insertions but more deletions were seen at VDJ junctions in type 1 diabetes patients.

This TCR came from a man between 18 and 35 years old with type 1 diabetes. Sequencing was performed on naive CD4+ T cells from blood. This chain links TRBV30 with TRBJ2-5, with D possibly matching TRBD2 (6 bases). The J call may be mistaken, given a closer DNA end match to TRBJ2-7. CDR3 bases: TGTGCCTGGAGTGTACGGGGGACGGTGAGCTCCTACGAGCAGTACTTC. It codes for CAWSVRGTVSSYEQYF.